This T cell receptor beta chain appears in the sequencing data of a study of CD8+ T cells in alopecia areata. RNA extraction was followed by reverse transcription into cDNA, which acted as the sequencing template. Here immunoSEQ multiplex PCR was the method, and the copy in TCRdb shows in-frame clones only, minus some. The repertoire consists of about 99,000 clones, with under 90% occurring once and the leading ten covering 11%. A note on this clone: Its specificity is not known.

The CDR3 is made up of 14 amino acids. Germline values: CDR1 LNHDA, CDR2 SQIVND (reference sequence). Trimming at V came to 5 bases and at J to 4 bases, leaving 5 bases not matched to a gene. The sample's treatment: oral pan-JAK inhibitor, 5-10 mg twice daily. Study outcomes and limitations: Tofacitinib significantly lowered scalp clonality and expanded CD8+ clones among the top 100.

This chain uses TRBV19 with TRBJ2-5; 9 bases are a match to TRBD1. This sequence was found in a human donor with alopecia areata. Here the sequenced sample was CD8+ T cells sorted from blood, taken at week 34, from a patient treated with tofacitinib. The CDR3 sequence: CASSPGQGLETQYF. CDR3 in DNA: TGTGCCAGTAGTCCGGGACAGGGTTTAGAGACCCAGTACTTC.